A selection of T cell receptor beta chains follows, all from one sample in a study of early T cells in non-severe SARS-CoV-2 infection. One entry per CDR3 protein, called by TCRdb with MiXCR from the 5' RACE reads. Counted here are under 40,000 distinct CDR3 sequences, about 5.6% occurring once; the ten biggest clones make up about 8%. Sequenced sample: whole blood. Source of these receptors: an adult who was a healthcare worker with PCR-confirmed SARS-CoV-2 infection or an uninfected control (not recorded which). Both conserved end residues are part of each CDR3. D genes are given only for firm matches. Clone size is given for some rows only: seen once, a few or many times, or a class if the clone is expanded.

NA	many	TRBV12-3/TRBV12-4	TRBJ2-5	CASSPTVQAQYF	TGTGCCAGCAGCCCCACCGTCCAGGCCCAGTACTTC
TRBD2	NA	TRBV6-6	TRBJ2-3	CASSPVAAGGPDTQYF	TGTGCCAGCAGTCCCGTGGCGGCGGGGGGGCCAGATACGCAGTATTTT
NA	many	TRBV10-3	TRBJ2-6	CAISIYGANVLTF	TGTGCCATCAGCATATATGGGGCCAACGTCCTGACTTTC
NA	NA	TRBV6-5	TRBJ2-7	CASLAGYEQYF	TGTGCCAGCTTGGCGGGTTACGAGCAGTACTTC
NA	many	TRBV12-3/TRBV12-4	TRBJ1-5	CASSLSGYSNQPQHF	TGTGCCAGCAGTTTATCAGGATATAGCAATCAGCCCCAGCATTTT
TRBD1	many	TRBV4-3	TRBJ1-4	CASSHQSGTGGHIVEKLFF	TGCGCCAGCAGCCACCAATCCGGGACAGGGGGCCACATAGTGGAAAAACTGTTTTTT
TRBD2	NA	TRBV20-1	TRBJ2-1	CSASPASGLYNEQFF	TGCAGTGCTAGTCCGGCTAGCGGGCTCTACAATGAGCAGTTCTTC
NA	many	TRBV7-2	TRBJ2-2	CASSWGVVAGELFF	TGTGCCAGCAGCTGGGGTGTGGTCGCCGGGGAGCTGTTTTTT
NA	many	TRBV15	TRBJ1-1	CATSRDRPPEAFF	TGTGCCACCAGCAGAGATCGTCCCCCTGAAGCTTTCTTT
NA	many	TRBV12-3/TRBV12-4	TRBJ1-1	CASSAPIRSPHRRVNTEAFF	TGTGCCAGCAGCGCTCCAATTAGGTCCCCTCACAGGAGGGTGAACACTGAAGCTTTCTTT
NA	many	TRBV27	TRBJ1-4	CASSSTPEQLFF	TGTGCCAGCAGCAGCACGCCCGAGCAACTGTTTTTT
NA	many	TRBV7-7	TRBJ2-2	CASSLTTGNTGELFF	TGTGCTAGCAGCTTAACGACGGGGAACACCGGGGAGCTGTTTTTT
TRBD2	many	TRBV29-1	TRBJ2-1	CSVEDGAGTSVRLGEQFF	TGCAGCGTTGAAGACGGCGCGGGGACTAGCGTGAGGTTGGGTGAGCAGTTCTTC
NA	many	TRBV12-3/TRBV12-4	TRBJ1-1	CASPFGQGIRQNTEAFF	TGTGCCAGCCCTTTCGGCCAGGGTATACGTCAGAACACTGAAGCTTTCTTT
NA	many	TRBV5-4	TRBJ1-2	CASSRDRPDGYTF	TGTGCCAGCAGCCGGGACCGGCCGGATGGCTACACCTTC
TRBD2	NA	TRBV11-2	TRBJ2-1	CASSPRAGGILSSYNEQFF	TGTGCCAGCAGTCCTCGAGCGGGGGGGATTCTGAGCTCCTACAATGAGCAGTTCTTC
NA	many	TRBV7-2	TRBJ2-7	CASSLQGHGGDEQYF	TGTGCCAGCAGCTTACAGGGACACGGAGGGGACGAGCAGTACTTC
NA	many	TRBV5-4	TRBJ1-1	CASSANRRDTEAFF	TGTGCCAGCAGCGCCAACCGGAGAGACACTGAAGCTTTCTTT
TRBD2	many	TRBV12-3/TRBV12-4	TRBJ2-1	CASSILAGGLNEQFF	TGTGCCAGCAGTATACTAGCGGGAGGGCTAAATGAGCAGTTCTTC
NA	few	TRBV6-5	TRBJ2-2	CASSGRGSTGELFF	TGTGCCAGCAGTGGCAGGGGAAGCACCGGGGAGCTGTTTTTT
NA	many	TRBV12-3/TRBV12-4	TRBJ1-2	CASSDPPGSDYGYTF	TGTGCCAGCAGTGACCCGCCAGGGTCAGACTATGGCTACACCTTC
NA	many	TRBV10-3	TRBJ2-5	CAISEPGGIQETQYF	TGTGCCATCAGTGAGCCAGGGGGGATACAAGAGACCCAGTACTTC
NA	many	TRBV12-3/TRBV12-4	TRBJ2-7	CASSPGPEQYF	TGTGCCAGCAGTCCCGGGCCGGAGCAGTACTTC
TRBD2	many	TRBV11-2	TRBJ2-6	CASSLSGREGNVLTF	TGTGCCAGCAGCTTATCAGGGAGGGAGGGCAACGTCCTGACTTTC
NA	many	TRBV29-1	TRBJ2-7	CSVEDGGKGDEQYF	TGCAGCGTTGAAGATGGAGGGAAGGGTGACGAGCAGTACTTC
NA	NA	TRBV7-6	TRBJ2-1	CASSPDGVGGIEQFF	TGTGCCAGCAGCCCCGACGGTGTGGGGGGCATTGAGCAGTTCTTC
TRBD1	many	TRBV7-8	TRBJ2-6	CASRPGQAFSGANVLTF	TGTGCCAGCCGCCCGGGACAGGCTTTCTCTGGGGCCAACGTCCTGACTTTC
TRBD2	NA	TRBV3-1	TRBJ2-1	CASIGGLGNEQFF	TGTGCCAGCATAGGAGGACTAGGGAATGAGCAGTTCTTC
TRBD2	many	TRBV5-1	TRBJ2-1	CASSWTSGSHNEQFF	TGCGCCAGCAGCTGGACTAGCGGGAGCCACAATGAGCAGTTCTTC
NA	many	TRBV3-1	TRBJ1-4	CASSRGPHFVVGEKLFF	TGTGCCAGCAGCCGGGGGCCCCATTTCGTCGTCGGTGAAAAACTGTTTTTT
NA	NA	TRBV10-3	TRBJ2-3	CAISEVADTQYF	TGTGCCATCAGTGAGGTAGCAGATACGCAGTATTTT
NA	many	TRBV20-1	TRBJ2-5	CSARFYSRRTQYF	TGCAGTGCTAGGTTCTACAGCCGCAGGACCCAGTACTTC
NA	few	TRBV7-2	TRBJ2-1	CASSLNIHEQFF	TGTGCCAGCAGCTTAAATATACATGAGCAGTTCTTC
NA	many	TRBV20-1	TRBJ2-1	CSAPPSRDTYNEQFF	TGCAGTGCTCCCCCCTCCCGGGATACCTACAATGAGCAGTTCTTC
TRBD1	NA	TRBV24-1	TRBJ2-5	CATSDYSGGETQYF	TGTGCCACCAGTGATTACTCAGGGGGAGAGACCCAGTACTTC
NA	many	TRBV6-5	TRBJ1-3	CAAGLSLSGNTIYF	TGTGCCGCCGGACTGTCCCTCTCTGGAAACACCATATATTTT
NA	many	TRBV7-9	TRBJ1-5	CASSLGGPSQPQHF	TGTGCCAGCAGCTTAGGAGGGCCCAGCCAGCCCCAGCATTTT
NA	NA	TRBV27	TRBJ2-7	CASSDALREQYF	TGTGCCAGCAGTGACGCCTTACGGGAGCAGTACTTC
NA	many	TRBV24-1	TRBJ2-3	CATSDWRAEADTQYF	TGTGCCACCAGTGATTGGAGGGCAGAGGCCGATACGCAGTATTTT
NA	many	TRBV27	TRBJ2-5	CASSFGFLAGETQYF	TGTGCCAGCAGTTTTGGCTTCCTAGCTGGGGAGACCCAGTACTTC
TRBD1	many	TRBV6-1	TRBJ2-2	CASRIADRGDPNTGELFF	TGTGCCAGCAGGATTGCGGACAGGGGCGATCCGAACACCGGGGAGCTGTTTTTT
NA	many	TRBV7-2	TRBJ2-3	CASSLVFYGTDTQYF	TGTGCCAGCAGCTTAGTATTCTATGGCACAGATACGCAGTATTTT
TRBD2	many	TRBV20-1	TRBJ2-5	CSARAGGPGETQYF	TGCAGTGCTAGAGCGGGGGGGCCGGGAGAGACCCAGTACTTC
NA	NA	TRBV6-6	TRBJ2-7	CASSYAGGYYEQYF	TGTGCCAGCAGTTATGCCGGGGGTTACTACGAGCAGTACTTC
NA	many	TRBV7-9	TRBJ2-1	CASSFKSQEQFF	TGTGCCAGCAGCTTTAAGTCTCAAGAGCAGTTCTTC
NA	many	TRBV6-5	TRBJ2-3	CASSRLHTDTQYF	TGTGCCAGCAGCCGACTACACACAGATACGCAGTATTTT
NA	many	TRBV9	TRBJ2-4	CASGARNIQYF	TGTGCCAGCGGCGCGAGGAACATTCAGTACTTC
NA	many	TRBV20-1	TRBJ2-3	CSARSFRTDTQYF	TGCAGTGCTAGATCGTTTCGCACAGATACGCAGTATTTT
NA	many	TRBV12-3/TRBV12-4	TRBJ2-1	CASSFGSEQFF	TGTGCCAGCAGTTTTGGTTCGGAGCAGTTCTTC
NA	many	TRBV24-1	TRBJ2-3	CATSEPNQPSDTQYF	TGTGCCACCAGTGAACCGAACCAGCCGTCGGATACGCAGTATTTT
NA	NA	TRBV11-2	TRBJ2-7	CASSLGGFNYEQYF	TGTGCCAGCAGCTTGGGCGGATTTAACTACGAGCAGTACTTC
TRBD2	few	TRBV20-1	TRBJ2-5	CSAHWSGGETQYF	TGCAGTGCCCACTGGAGCGGGGGTGAGACCCAGTACTTC
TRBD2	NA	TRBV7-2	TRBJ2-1	CASRKAGGQGNEQFF	TGTGCCAGCCGCAAAGCGGGAGGGCAGGGAAATGAGCAGTTCTTC
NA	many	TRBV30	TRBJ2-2	CAWTPGLTVGELFF	TGTGCCTGGACTCCGGGACTCACCGTCGGGGAGCTGTTTTTT
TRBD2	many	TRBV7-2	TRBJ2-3	CASSPGTSGGEGSTDTQYF	TGTGCCAGCAGCCCCGGGACTAGCGGGGGGGAGGGGAGCACAGATACGCAGTATTTT
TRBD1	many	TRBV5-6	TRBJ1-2	CASSPDRDSRTF	TGTGCCAGCAGTCCGGACAGGGATTCTAGGACCTTC
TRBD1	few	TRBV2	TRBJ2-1	CASKRDSSYNEQFF	TGTGCCAGCAAACGGGACAGCTCCTACAATGAGCAGTTCTTC
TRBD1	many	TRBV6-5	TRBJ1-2	CASSYSTGDGGYTF	TGTGCCAGCAGTTATTCGACAGGGGACGGTGGCTACACCTTC
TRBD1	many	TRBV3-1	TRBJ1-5	CASSQDTGVQPQHF	TGTGCCAGCAGCCAAGATACAGGGGTTCAGCCCCAGCATTTT
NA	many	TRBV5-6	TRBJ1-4	CASSWRTPTTNEKLFF	TGTGCCAGCAGCTGGCGAACACCTACAACTAATGAAAAACTGTTTTTT